The clone carrying this T cell receptor beta chain was detected only a few times. Its antigen is currently unknown. The sample comes from a study of T cell clones after liver transplantation. Overall study: TCRbeta sequencing after a pre-transplant mixed lymphocyte reaction identified graft-donor-reactive clones, later tracked in post-transplant blood.

Method: immunoSEQ multiplex PCR; TCRdb's copy keeps in-frame clones and lacks some. The sample records some 120,000 clones, 90% being singletons. Overall study findings and caveats: A larger donor-reactive than third-party decline suggested partial antigen-specific deletion. The donor-reactive repertoire was only partly measurable in a couple of subjects, lacking donor cells. Graft donor-reactive T cells possibly entered the graft instead of undergoing deletion.

This TCR derives from a human patient who received a liver transplant. Some T cells may trace back to the graft donor. Source: CD4+ T cells from blood, taken 12 months after liver transplant.

The CDR3 DNA sequence: TGTGCCAGCAGCTTGCTAGAAGACAGCGGGGAGCTGTTTTTT. Its translation: CASSLLEDSGELFF. The rearrangement links TRBV5-4 to TRBJ2-2; possible D gene TRBD1, 5 bases. The CDR3 contains 14 residues. Germline loops: CDR1 SGHNT, CDR2 YYREEE (reference sequence). Deletions cut 1 base from V and 7 bases from J, with 11 bases between.